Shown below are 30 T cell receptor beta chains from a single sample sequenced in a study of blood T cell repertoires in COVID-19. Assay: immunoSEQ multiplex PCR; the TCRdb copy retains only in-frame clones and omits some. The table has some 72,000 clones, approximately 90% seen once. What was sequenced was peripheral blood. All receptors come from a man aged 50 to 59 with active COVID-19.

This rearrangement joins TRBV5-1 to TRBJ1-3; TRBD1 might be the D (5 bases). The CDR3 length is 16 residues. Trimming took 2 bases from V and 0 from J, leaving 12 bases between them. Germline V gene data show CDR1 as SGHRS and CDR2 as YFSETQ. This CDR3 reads CASSLGAVYSGNTIYF. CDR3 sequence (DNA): TGCGCCAGCAGCTTAGGGGCCGTCTACTCTGGAAACACCATATATTTT.

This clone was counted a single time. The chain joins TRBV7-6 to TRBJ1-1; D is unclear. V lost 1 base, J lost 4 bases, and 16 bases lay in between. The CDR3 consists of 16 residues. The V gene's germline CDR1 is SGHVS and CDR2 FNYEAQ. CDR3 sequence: CASSLGAGSVGTEAFF. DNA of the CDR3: TGTGCCAGCAGCTTAGGAGCAGGTTCCGTGGGCACTGAAGCTTTCTTT.

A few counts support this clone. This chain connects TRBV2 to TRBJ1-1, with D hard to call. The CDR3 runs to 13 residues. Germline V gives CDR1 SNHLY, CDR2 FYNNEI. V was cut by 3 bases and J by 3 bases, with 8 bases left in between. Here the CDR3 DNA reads TGTGCCAGCAGTGACACTGAATACACTGAAGCTTTCTTT. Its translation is CASSDTEYTEAFF.

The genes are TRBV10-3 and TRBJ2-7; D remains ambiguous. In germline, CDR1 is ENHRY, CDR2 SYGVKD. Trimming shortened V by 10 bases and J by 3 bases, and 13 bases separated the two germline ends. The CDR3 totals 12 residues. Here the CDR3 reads CATTAGDYEQYF. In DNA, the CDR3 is TGTGCCACAACCGCAGGCGACTACGAGCAGTACTTC.

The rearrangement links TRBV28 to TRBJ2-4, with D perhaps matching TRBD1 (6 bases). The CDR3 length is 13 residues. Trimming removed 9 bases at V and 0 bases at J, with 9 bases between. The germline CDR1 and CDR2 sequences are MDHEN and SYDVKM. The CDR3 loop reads CASTGLAKNIQYF. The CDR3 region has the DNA TGTGCCAGTACAGGGTTAGCCAAAAACATTCAGTACTTC.

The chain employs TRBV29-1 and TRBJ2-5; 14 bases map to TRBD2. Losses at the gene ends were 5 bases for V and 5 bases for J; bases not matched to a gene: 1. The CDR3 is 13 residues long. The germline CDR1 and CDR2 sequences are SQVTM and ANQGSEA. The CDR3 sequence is CSVRTSGRETQYF. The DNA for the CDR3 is TGCAGCGTTAGGACTAGCGGGAGGGAGACCCAGTACTTC.

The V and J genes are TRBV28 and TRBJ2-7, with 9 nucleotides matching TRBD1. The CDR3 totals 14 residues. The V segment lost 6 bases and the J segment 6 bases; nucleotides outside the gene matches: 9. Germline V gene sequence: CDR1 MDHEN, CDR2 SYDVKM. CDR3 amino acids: CASRPGTGLVEQYF. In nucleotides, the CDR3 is TGTGCCAGCAGACCCGGGACAGGGCTCGTCGAGCAGTACTTC. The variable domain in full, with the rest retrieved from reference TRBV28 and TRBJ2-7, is DVKVTQSSRYLVKRTGEKVFLECVQDMDHENMFWYRQDPGLGLRLIYFSYDVKMKEKGDIPEGYSVSREKKERFSLILESASTNQTSMYLCASRPGTGLVEQYFGPGTRLTVT.

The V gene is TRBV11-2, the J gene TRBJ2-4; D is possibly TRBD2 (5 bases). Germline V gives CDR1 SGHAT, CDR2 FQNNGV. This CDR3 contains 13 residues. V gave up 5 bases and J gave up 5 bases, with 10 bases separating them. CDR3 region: CASSPLRENIQYF. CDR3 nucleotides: TGTGCCAGCAGCCCCCTGCGGGAAAACATTCAGTACTTC.

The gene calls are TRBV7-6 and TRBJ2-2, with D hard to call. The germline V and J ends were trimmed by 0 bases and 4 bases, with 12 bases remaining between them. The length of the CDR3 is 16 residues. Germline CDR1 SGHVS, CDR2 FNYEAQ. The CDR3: CASSLAPQAGTGELFF. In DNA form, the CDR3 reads TGTGCCAGCAGCTTAGCCCCCCAGGCTGGCACCGGGGAGCTGTTTTTT.

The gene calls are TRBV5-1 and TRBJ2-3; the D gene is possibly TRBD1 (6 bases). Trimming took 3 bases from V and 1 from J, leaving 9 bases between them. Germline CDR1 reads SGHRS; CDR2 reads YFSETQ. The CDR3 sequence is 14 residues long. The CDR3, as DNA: TGCGCCAGCAGCTCACAGGGAGGCACAGATACGCAGTATTTT. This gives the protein CASSSQGGTDTQYF.

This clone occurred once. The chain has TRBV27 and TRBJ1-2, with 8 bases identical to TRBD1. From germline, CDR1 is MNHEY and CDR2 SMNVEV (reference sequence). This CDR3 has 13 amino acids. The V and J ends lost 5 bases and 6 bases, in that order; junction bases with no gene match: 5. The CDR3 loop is CASSPRGRDGYTF. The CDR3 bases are TGTGCCAGCAGTCCCAGGGGGCGAGATGGCTACACCTTC.

CDR3 bases: TGTGCCAGCAGCCTGACAGGGGACAATCAGCCCCAGCATTTT. Translating it yields CASSLTGDNQPQHF. J is TRBJ1-5 and V is TRBV7-2; 8 nucleotides match TRBD1. This CDR3 comprises 14 residues. V was pared by 5 bases and J by 3 bases, with 3 bases of the junction left unmatched. Germline V gene data show CDR1 as SGHTA and CDR2 as FQGNSA.

In DNA form, the CDR3 reads TGTGCCACCAGCAAGCCCAACAATGAGCAGTTCTTC. Amino acid sequence: CATSKPNNEQFF. This chain uses TRBV15 with TRBJ2-1; D remains ambiguous. CDR1 and CDR2 from the germline V gene are LNHNV and YYDKDF (reference sequence). The V end lost 4 bases, the J end lost 5 bases, and 6 bases lay between the germline ends. The CDR3 covers 12 residues.

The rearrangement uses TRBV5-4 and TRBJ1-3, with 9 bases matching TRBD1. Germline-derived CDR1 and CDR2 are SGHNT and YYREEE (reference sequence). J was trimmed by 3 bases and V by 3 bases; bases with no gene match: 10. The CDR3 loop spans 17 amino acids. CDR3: CASSSQPTGGVGNTIYF. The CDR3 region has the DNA TGTGCCAGCAGCTCACAACCCACAGGGGGCGTTGGAAACACCATATATTTT.

The CDR3 reads CASSQGTGYGYTF. DNA of the CDR3: TGCGCCAGCAGCCAGGGGACAGGCTATGGCTACACCTTC. The chain carries TRBV4-3 and TRBJ1-2; the match to TRBD1 covers 8 bases. CDR1 LGHNA and CDR2 YSLEER come from the germline V gene. Trimming cost V 3 bases and J 4 bases; bases outside gene matches: 1. This CDR3 contains 13 residues.

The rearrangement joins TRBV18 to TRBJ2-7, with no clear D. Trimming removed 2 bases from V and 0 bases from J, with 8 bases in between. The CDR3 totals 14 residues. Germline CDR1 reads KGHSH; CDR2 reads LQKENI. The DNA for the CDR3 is TGTGCCAGCTCACCAGGGCGATCCTCCTACGAGCAGTACTTC. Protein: CASSPGRSSYEQYF. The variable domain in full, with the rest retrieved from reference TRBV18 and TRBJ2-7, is NAGVMQNPRHLVRRRGQEARLRCSPMKGHSHVYWYRQLPEEGLKFMVYLQKENIIDESGMPKERFSAEFPKEGPSILRIQQVVRGDSAAYFCASSPGRSSYEQYFGPGTRLTVT.

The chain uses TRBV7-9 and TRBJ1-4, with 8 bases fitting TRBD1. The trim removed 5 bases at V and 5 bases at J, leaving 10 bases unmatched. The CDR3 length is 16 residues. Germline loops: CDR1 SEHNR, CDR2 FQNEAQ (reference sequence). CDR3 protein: CASSPPVGQENEKLFF. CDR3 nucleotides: TGTGCCAGCAGCCCTCCTGTGGGACAGGAAAATGAAAAACTGTTTTTT.

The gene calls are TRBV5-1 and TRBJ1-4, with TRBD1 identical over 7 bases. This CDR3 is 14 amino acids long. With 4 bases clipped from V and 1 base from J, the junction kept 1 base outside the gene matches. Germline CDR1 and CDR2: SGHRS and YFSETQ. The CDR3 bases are TGCGCCAGCAGCGGGACAGTAACTAATGAAAAACTGTTTTTT. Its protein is CASSGTVTNEKLFF.

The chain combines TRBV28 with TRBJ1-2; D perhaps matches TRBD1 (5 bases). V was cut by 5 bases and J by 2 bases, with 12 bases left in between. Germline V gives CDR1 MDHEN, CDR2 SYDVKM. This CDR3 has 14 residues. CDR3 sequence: CASSGGWSNYGYTF. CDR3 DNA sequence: TGTGCCAGCAGTGGGGGGTGGTCAAACTATGGCTACACCTTC.

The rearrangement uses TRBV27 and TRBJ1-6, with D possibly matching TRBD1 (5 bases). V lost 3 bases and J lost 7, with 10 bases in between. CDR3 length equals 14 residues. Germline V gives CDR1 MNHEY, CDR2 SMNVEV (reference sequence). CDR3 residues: CASSLGLGNSPLHF. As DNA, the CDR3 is TGTGCCAGCAGTTTGGGACTCGGGAATTCACCCCTCCACTTT.

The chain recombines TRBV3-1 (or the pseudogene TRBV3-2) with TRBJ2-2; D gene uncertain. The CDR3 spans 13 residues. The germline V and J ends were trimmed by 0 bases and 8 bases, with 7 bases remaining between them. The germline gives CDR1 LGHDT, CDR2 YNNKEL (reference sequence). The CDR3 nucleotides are TGTGCCAGCAGCCAAGAAAGCAGGGGGGAGCTGTTTTTT. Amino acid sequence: CASSQESRGELFF.

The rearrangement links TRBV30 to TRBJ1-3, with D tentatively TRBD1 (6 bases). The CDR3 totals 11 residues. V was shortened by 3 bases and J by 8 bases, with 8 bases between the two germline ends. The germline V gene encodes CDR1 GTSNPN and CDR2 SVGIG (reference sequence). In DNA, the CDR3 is TGTGCCTGGAGCGAGGGGGACACCATATATTTT. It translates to CAWSEGDTIYF.

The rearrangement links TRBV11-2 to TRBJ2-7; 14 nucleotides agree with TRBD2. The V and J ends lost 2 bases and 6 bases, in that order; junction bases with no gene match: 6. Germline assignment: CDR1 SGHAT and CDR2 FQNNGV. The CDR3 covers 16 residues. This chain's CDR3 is CASSLLGTSGRGEQYF. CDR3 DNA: TGTGCCAGCAGCTTACTCGGGACTAGCGGGAGAGGCGAGCAGTACTTC. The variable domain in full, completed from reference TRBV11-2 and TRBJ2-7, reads EAGVAQSPRYKIIEKRQSVAFWCNPISGHATLYWYQQILGQGPKLLIQFQNNGVVDDSQLPKDRFSAERLKGVDSTLKIQPAKLEDSAVYLCASSLLGTSGRGEQYFGPGTRLTVT.

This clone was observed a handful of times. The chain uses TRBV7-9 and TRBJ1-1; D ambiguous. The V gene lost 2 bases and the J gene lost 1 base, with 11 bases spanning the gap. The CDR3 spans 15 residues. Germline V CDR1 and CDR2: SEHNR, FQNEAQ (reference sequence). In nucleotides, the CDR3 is TGTGCCAGCAGCTTACCCCCGCCCGGGAACACTGAAGCTTTCTTT. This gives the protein CASSLPPPGNTEAFF.

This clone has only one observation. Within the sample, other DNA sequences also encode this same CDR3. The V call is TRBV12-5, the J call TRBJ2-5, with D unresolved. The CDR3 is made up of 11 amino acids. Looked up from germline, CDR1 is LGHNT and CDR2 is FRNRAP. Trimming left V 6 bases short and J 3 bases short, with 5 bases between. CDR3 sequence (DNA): TGTGCTAGTGGCCCGGAAGAGACCCAGTACTTC. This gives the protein CASGPEETQYF.

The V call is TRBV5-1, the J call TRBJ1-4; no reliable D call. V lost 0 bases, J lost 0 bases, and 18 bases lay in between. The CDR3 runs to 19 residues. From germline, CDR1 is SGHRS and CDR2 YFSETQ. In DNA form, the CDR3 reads TGCGCCAGCAGCTTGGCCGGGAGGTCGCGATCCCCAACTAATGAAAAACTGTTTTTT. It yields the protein CASSLAGRSRSPTNEKLFF. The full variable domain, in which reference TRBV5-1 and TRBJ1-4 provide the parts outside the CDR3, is KAGVTQTPRYLIKTRGQQVTLSCSPISGHRSVSWYQQTPGQGLQFLFEYFSETQRNKGNFPGRFSGRQFSNSRSEMNVSTLELGDSALYLCASSLAGRSRSPTNEKLFFGSGTQLSVL.

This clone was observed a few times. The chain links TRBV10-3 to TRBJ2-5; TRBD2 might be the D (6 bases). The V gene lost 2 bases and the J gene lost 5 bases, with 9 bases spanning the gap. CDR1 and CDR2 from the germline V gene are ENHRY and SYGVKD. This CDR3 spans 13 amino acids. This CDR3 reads CAISEGGAETQYF. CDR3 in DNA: TGTGCCATCAGTGAGGGAGGGGCGGAGACCCAGTACTTC.

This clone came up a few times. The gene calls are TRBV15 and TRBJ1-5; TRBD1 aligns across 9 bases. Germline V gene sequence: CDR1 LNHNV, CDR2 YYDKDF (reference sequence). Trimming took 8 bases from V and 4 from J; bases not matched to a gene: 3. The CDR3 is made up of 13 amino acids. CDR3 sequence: CATADRGNQPQHF. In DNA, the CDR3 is TGTGCCACCGCGGACAGGGGAAATCAGCCCCAGCATTTT.

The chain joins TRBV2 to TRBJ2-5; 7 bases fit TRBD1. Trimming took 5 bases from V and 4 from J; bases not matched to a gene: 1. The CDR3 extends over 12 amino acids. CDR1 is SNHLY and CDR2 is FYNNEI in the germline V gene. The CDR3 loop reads CASSPGGETQYF. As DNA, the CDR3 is TGTGCCAGCAGTCCAGGGGGAGAGACCCAGTACTTC.

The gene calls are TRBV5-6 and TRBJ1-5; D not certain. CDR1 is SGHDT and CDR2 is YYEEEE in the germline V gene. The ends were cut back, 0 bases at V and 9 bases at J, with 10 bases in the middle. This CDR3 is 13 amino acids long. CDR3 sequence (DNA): TGTGCCAGCAGCTTGGAATCGAGTGGGCCCCAGCATTTT. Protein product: CASSLESSGPQHF.